A single sample is the source of the 23 T cell receptor beta chains below, sequenced in a study of regulatory T cells in long-lasting Graves disease. Investigators prepared the TCR beta libraries by applying iRepertoire HTBI primers and Arm-PCR of CDR3 regions. MiXCR, run by TCRdb on the multiplex PCR reads, gives a single entry per CDR3 protein. The repertoire holds 450,000 to 700,000 distinct CDR3 sequences, with about 13% as singletons. The sample's time point: newly diagnosed GD, antithyroid drugs for less than 3 months. After RNA was extracted from PBMCs, the TCR library was made from it. These data were also filed under a second study, of T cells in Graves' hyperthyroidism and ophthalmopathy.

Specimen: peripheral blood mononuclear cells (PBMCs), collected at new diagnosis, from a patient treated with antithyroid drugs. These receptors were taken from a man between 25 and 39 years old with Graves disease.

The DNA for the CDR3 is TGTGCCAGCAGCCAAGAGTGGGCGCTCGGTGAGCAGTTCTTC. Protein product: CASSQEWALGEQFF. This chain connects TRBV3-1 to TRBJ2-1; D gene unclear. Per germline, CDR1 LGHDT and CDR2 YNNKEL (reference sequence). The length of the CDR3 is 14 residues. V was pared by 0 bases and J by 9 bases, with 12 bases between.

The chain employs TRBV4-1 and TRBJ2-6; D remains unclear. From germline, CDR1 is MGHRA and CDR2 YSYEKL. Trimming pared 1 base from V and 2 bases from J, leaving 6 bases between. The CDR3 runs 15 residues. CDR3 region: CASSQVRPGANVLTF. In DNA, the CDR3 is TGCGCCAGCAGCCAAGTCAGACCTGGGGCCAACGTCCTGACTTTC.

This clonotype was seen at least ten times. This chain connects TRBV15 to TRBJ2-1, with a tentative D call TRBD2 (5 bases). The germline V gene encodes CDR1 LNHNV and CDR2 YYDKDF (reference sequence). This CDR3 is built from 15 residues. Trimming removed 3 bases at V and 0 bases at J, with 9 bases between. CDR3 in amino acids: CATSSTADSYNEQFF. CDR3 sequence (DNA): TGTGCCACCAGCAGTACAGCGGACTCCTACAATGAGCAGTTCTTC.

This clonotype was detected many times. The chain is built from TRBV7-2 and TRBJ1-5; no definite D call. CDR1 SGHTA and CDR2 FQGNSA come from the germline V gene. Trimming removed 1 base from V and 7 bases from J, with 11 bases in between. The CDR3 is 14 residues long. CDR3 protein: CASSLVVSGQPQHF. The CDR3, as DNA: TGTGCCAGCAGCTTAGTGGTCAGCGGCCAGCCCCAGCATTTT.

For this clonotype: A much larger clone differs by one base, so this may be a read error. It is likely a read error, because the conserved phenylalanine at the end of the CDR3 is missing. The chain links TRBV6-5 to TRBJ2-3; 10 nucleotides agree with TRBD2. Germline V gene lookup returns CDR1 MNHEY and CDR2 SVGAGI. The CDR3 totals 16 residues. The junction had 10 bases not matched to a gene; V was cut back by 10 bases and J by 0 bases. CDR3 DNA sequence: TGTGCCACCACTAGCGGGACACGGACGAGCACAGATACGCAGTATCTT. Its translation: CATTSGTRTSTDTQYL.

This clonotype turned up a few times. V gene TRBV18 combines with J gene TRBJ2-4; a possible D gene is TRBD1 (5 bases). Trimming removed 3 bases from V and 0 bases from J, with 12 bases in between. The germline gives CDR1 KGHSH, CDR2 LQKENI. This CDR3 has 16 residues. The CDR3 bases are TGTGCCAGCTCACCGCCCAGGGCTCTAGCCAAAAACATTCAGTACTTC. It is translated as CASSPPRALAKNIQYF.

The V gene is TRBV27, the J gene TRBJ2-1; 11 bases agree with TRBD1. The V gene's germline CDR1 is MNHEY and CDR2 SMNVEV (reference sequence). The CDR3 runs to 13 residues. J was trimmed by 9 bases and V by 6 bases; bases with no gene match: 4. The CDR3 spells CASSGQGAGEQFF. CDR3 nucleotide sequence: TGTGCCAGCAGCGGACAGGGGGCGGGTGAGCAGTTCTTC.

Ten or more counts support this clonotype. The J gene is TRBJ2-1, the V gene TRBV3-1; 10 bases agree with TRBD2. The trim removed 11 bases at V and 5 bases at J, leaving 9 bases unmatched. The germline CDR1 and CDR2 sequences are LGHDT and YNNKEL (reference sequence). This CDR3 is 14 amino acids long. This chain's CDR3 is CAVRTSGSHNEQFF. In nucleotides, the CDR3 is TGTGCCGTAAGGACTAGCGGATCGCACAATGAGCAGTTCTTC.

This clonotype was detected ten times or more. The chain has TRBV2 and TRBJ2-7; 11 bases fit TRBD2. V was pared by 8 bases and J by 6 bases, with 6 bases of the junction left unmatched. Per germline, CDR1 SNHLY and CDR2 FYNNEI. This CDR3 spans 13 amino acids. CDR3 coding DNA: TGTGCCAGCGGGTCCCTAGCGGGAGGCGAGCAGTACTTC. It specifies CASGSLAGGEQYF.

This clonotype showed up many times. The rearrangement joins TRBV5-1 to TRBJ2-1; D not resolved. Germline CDR1 SGHRS, CDR2 YFSETQ. V dropped 4 bases and J dropped 5 bases, with 13 bases sitting between them. The CDR3 has 14 amino acids. Here the CDR3 DNA reads TGCGCCAGCAGCCCGGAAACAGCGAACAATGAGCAGTTCTTC. Its translation is CASSPETANNEQFF.

The chain carries TRBV12-3 or TRBV12-4 and TRBJ2-2; D perhaps matches TRBD2 (6 bases). V gave up 5 bases and J gave up 4 bases, with 23 bases separating them. The CDR3 loop spans 18 amino acids. For the CDR3, the DNA is TGTGCCAGCAGTACCGTGGTGGGGCATGAGGAGGGCACCGGGGAGCTGTTTTTT. Protein product: CASSTVVGHEEGTGELFF.

This clonotype has a count of ten or more. The chain joins TRBV29-1 to TRBJ1-2, with D unclear. The CDR3 contains 11 residues. Trimming stripped 7 bases from V and 7 bases from J, with 13 bases between. Germline V gene sequence: CDR1 SQVTM, CDR2 ANQGSEA. This CDR3 is CSAAPEAGYTF. CDR3 nucleotides: TGCAGCGCCGCACCCGAGGCTGGCTACACCTTC. The entire variable domain, with the rest obtained from reference TRBV29-1 and TRBJ1-2, is as follows: SAVISQKPSRDICQRGTSLTIQCQVDSQVTMMFWYRQQPGQSLTLIATANQGSEATYESGFVIDKFPISRPNLTFSTLTVSNMSPEDSSIYLCSAAPEAGYTFGSGTRLTVV.

A word on this clonotype: Given a much more abundant clone one base away, this may be a read error. The V and J genes are TRBV5-1 and TRBJ2-4; 7 nucleotides align to TRBD1. CDR1 is SGHRS, CDR2 YFSETQ, per germline. J gave up 4 bases and V 2 bases, and 3 bases lay outside the gene matches. This CDR3 contains 14 residues. In nucleotides, the CDR3 is TGCGCCAGCAGCTTAGGACAGGAAAAAAACATTCAGTACTTC. Translating it yields CASSLGQEKNIQYF.

This clonotype was counted at least ten times. The chain has TRBV7-2 and TRBJ2-3; D is unclear. Trimming cost V 1 base and J 2 bases, with 7 bases left between them. Germline V lookup: CDR1 SGHTA, CDR2 FQGNSA. The CDR3 consists of 14 residues. CDR3 in DNA: TGTGCCAGCAGCTTAGGGCTGTACACAGATACGCAGTATTTT. Its protein product is CASSLGLYTDTQYF.

At least ten counts were recorded for this clonotype. The V call is TRBV7-9, the J call TRBJ1-4; D not certain. V shed 3 bases and J shed 10 bases, with 12 bases lying between them. The length of the CDR3 is 13 residues. The germline V gene has CDR1 SEHNR and CDR2 FQNEAQ (reference sequence). CDR3 sequence: CASSFGPRGKLFF. The CDR3 DNA is TGTGCCAGCAGCTTCGGTCCACGGGGAAAACTGTTTTTT.

This clonotype was picked up many times. The rearrangement joins TRBV2 to TRBJ1-5; 7 nucleotides line up with TRBD1. This CDR3 is built from 13 residues. CDR1 is SNHLY, CDR2 FYNNEI, per germline. The trim removed 6 bases at V and 6 bases at J, leaving 5 bases unmatched. DNA for the CDR3: TGTGCCAGCAGGGCCGACAGGGCTCAGCCCCAGCATTTT. Its translation is CASRADRAQPQHF.

This clonotype was detected many times. The chain couples TRBV3-1 to TRBJ2-5; D may be TRBD2 (5 bases). Germline CDR1 is LGHDT and CDR2 is YNNKEL (reference sequence). V was cut by 3 bases and J by 5 bases, with 13 bases left in between. CDR3 size: 14 residues. CDR3 sequence reads: CASSHLASWETQYF. CDR3 DNA sequence: TGTGCCAGCAGCCACTTGGCTAGCTGGGAGACCCAGTACTTC.

This clonotype showed up just a few times. This chain joins TRBV19 and TRBJ2-2; tentatively, D is TRBD1 (7 bases). This CDR3 has 14 residues. The ends were cut back, 6 bases at V and 4 bases at J, with 12 bases in the middle. Germline values: CDR1 LNHDA, CDR2 SQIVND (reference sequence). This CDR3 reads CASRRGQTTGELFF. The CDR3 DNA reads TGTGCCAGTAGGCGGGGACAGACCACCGGGGAGCTGTTTTTT. Full variable domain (missing parts from reference TRBV19 and TRBJ2-2): DGGITQSPKYLFRKEGQNVTLSCEQNLNHDAMYWYRQDPGQGLRLIYYSQIVNDFQKGDIAEGYSVSREKKESFPLTVTSAQKNPTAFYLCASRRGQTTGELFFGEGSRLTVL.

The V gene is TRBV5-5, the J gene TRBJ2-3; D is possibly TRBD1 or TRBD2 (6 bases each). CDR3 size: 17 residues. The germline gives CDR1 SGHKS, CDR2 YYEKEE (reference sequence). V lost 0 bases, J lost 2 bases, and 16 bases lay in between. The CDR3 region has the DNA TGTGCCAGCAGCTTGGAACCGACTAGGGGGTCCACAGATACGCAGTATTTT. This sequence encodes CASSLEPTRGSTDTQYF. Using reference TRBV5-5 and TRBJ2-3 for the parts outside the CDR3, the full variable domain is DAGVTQSPTHLIKTRGQQVTLRCSPISGHKSVSWYQQVLGQGPQFIFQYYEKEERGRGNFPDRFSARQFPNYSSELNVNALLLGDSALYLCASSLEPTRGSTDTQYFGPGTRLTVL.

This clonotype showed up just a few times. The chain combines TRBV6-2 or TRBV6-3 with TRBJ1-1; a possible D gene is TRBD1 (6 bases). Germline lookup yields CDR1 MNHEY and CDR2 SVGEGT. CDR3 size: 13 residues. The V gene lost 8 bases and the J gene lost 6 bases, with 16 bases spanning the gap. Here the CDR3 reads CASGLDSLAEAFF. Written as DNA, the CDR3 is TGTGCCAGCGGGTTGGACAGTCTGGCTGAAGCTTTCTTT.

This clonotype has ten or more counts. V gene TRBV27 combines with J gene TRBJ2-5; D is unresolved. This CDR3 region has 15 residues. Per germline, CDR1 MNHEY and CDR2 SMNVEV (reference sequence). The V gene lost 5 bases and the J gene lost 2 bases, with 15 bases spanning the gap. The CDR3, as DNA: TGTGCCAGCAGTCCCAGACGGAGCCTACAAGAGACCCAGTACTTC. Protein: CASSPRRSLQETQYF.

The chain joins TRBV29-1 to TRBJ2-3; 7 nucleotides agree with TRBD2. This CDR3 is built from 11 residues. Germline V lookup: CDR1 SQVTM, CDR2 ANQGSEA. CDR3 DNA sequence: TGCATGAGGGACTACTCAGGGACGCAGTATTTT. Translation gives CMRDYSGTQYF.

This rearrangement joins TRBV5-1 to TRBJ2-7; perhaps TRBD2 as D (6 bases). V dropped 4 bases and J dropped 4 bases, with 15 bases sitting between them. Germline V gene lookup returns CDR1 SGHRS and CDR2 YFSETQ. The CDR3 spans 14 residues. As DNA, the CDR3 is TGCGCCAGCAGCCCCGGGACTCCCTTATACGAGCAGTACTTC. Its protein product is CASSPGTPLYEQYF.